This T cell receptor beta chain originates from a study of T cells in Graves' hyperthyroidism and ophthalmopathy. Amplification of TCR beta CDR3 regions was performed using RNA transcripts as template. Researchers ran a first-round RT-PCR on the TCR CDR3 using the HTBI primer set. TCRdb re-called the multiplex PCR reads with MiXCR, one entry per CDR3 protein. The sample comprises hundreds of thousands of distinct CDR3 sequences, 15% to 19% of which are singletons, and approximately 8% rests with the top ten. This clonotype was seen at least ten times. The CDR3 runs to 16 residues. CDR1 is SEHNR, CDR2 FQNEAQ, per germline (reference sequence). Trimming pared 4 bases from V and 0 bases from J, leaving 13 bases between. Uncontrolled infection, other autoimmune disease, pregnancy or lactation disqualified patients from enrolment.

Sequencing was performed on blood. The rearrangement links TRBV7-9 to TRBJ2-1; a weak D match, TRBD1 (6 bases). This TCR came from a woman aged 18-30 years with Graves' hyperthyroidism. The CDR3 here is CASSSIRGDSYNEQFF. The CDR3 coding sequence is TGTGCCAGCAGCTCGATCAGGGGAGACTCCTACAATGAGCAGTTCTTC. The variable domain in full, completed from reference TRBV7-9 and TRBJ2-1, reads DTGVSQNPRHKITKRGQNVTFRCDPISEHNRLYWYRQTLGQGPEFLTYFQNEAQLEKSRLLSDRFSAERPKGSFSTLEIQRTEQGDSAMYLCASSSIRGDSYNEQFFGPGTRLTVL.